This section outlines one T cell receptor (beta chain) sequence together with its context. Its antigen is currently unknown. Trimming shortened V by 7 bases and J by 13 bases, and 20 bases separated the two germline ends. The CDR3 loop spans 13 amino acids. Germline lookup yields CDR1 SGHTA and CDR2 FQGNSA. Healthy Caucasians provided all donations. TCRdb called the 5' RACE reads again in MiXCR, with one record for every CDR3 protein. This table has around 1.7 million distinct CDR3 sequences, less than 35% appearing once. The data belong to a study of identical twins. Study-level points and caveats: Twin-shared out-of-frame alpha sequences were enriched for low generation probability. Beta clonotypes that were abundant in cord blood contained fewer insertions, a pattern absent from memory repertoires. Cross-sectional statistics, not tracking of the same donors, supported the conclusions.

This chain links TRBV7-2 with TRBJ2-1, with D tentatively TRBD2 (5 bases). The clonotype was recovered from a newborn girl in good health. The source material was cord blood. In DNA, the CDR3 is TGTGCCAGCATCCTTCAGGTTGGGGAGACCCAGTTCTTC. Protein product: CASILQVGETQFF.